Sequencing of this T cell receptor (beta chain) was carried out in a study of cytomegalovirus exposure and HLA in healthy donors. Assay used: immunoSEQ multiplex PCR; TCRdb lists only in-frame clones, some missing. The table includes 100,000 to 150,000 clones, about 96% detected once. V was pared by 1 base and J by 0 bases, with 9 bases between. This CDR3 comprises 15 residues. Germline V gene data show CDR1 as SGHTA and CDR2 as FQGNSA. Sequenced sample: PBMCs. This chain connects TRBV7-2 to TRBJ1-1; D may be TRBD1 (5 bases). The sequence was obtained from a man between 18 and 29 years old in good health and CMV-seronegative. The CDR3 is CASSLGDSLNTEAFF. CDR3 bases: TGTGCCAGCAGCTTAGGAGACAGCTTGAACACTGAAGCTTTCTTT.